The rows below give T cell receptor beta chains drawn from one sample of a study of human T cells and chemical hapten exposure. TCRdb independently ran MiXCR on the RACE reads; one entry per CDR3 protein. Of 30,000 to 40,000 distinct CDR3 sequences detected, approximately 5% appear once; the ten largest clones hold over 10%. The sample taken for sequencing was whole blood. All receptors come from a human donor in good health. Some clones in this sample may be carry-over from other donors' samples. Each CDR3 is given with its conserved first and last residue. The order of the fields is V gene, J gene, CDR3 protein.

>TRBV27|TRBJ1-5
CASSLGGQPQHF
>TRBV24-1|TRBJ1-4
CATQGQPNEKLFF
>TRBV5-1|TRBJ2-3
CASSLRGLQGMDTQYF
>TRBV6-5|TRBJ1-5
CASGGGQRNQPQHF
>TRBV5-6|TRBJ2-5
CASSRRTAETQYF
>TRBV27|TRBJ2-3
CASSPRTSGADTQYF
>TRBV2|TRBJ2-3
CASSAGQRGDTQYF
>TRBV28|TRBJ2-1
CASSLTRNEQFF
>TRBV27|TRBJ2-1
CASSLSPAPLNEQFF
>TRBV7-8|TRBJ1-5
CASSSGTGAAYSNQPQHF
>TRBV5-1|TRBJ2-5
CASSPWGTSGRAGF
>TRBV3-1|TRBJ2-3
CASSRKRSPDRGQWKDTQYF
>TRBV7-2|TRBJ2-3
CASSLNRIRLTDTQYF
>TRBV5-1|TRBJ1-1
CASSGTGSSAEAFF
>TRBV13|TRBJ1-1
CASSLDRIMNTEAFF
>TRBV6-2/TRBV6-3|TRBJ2-1
CASRRTGEYNEQFF
>TRBV7-9|TRBJ2-1
CASSIPEAGAYNEQFF
>TRBV4-2|TRBJ2-1
CASSQRGVDNEQFF
>TRBV7-9|TRBJ1-4
CASSLAGYEKLFF
>TRBV12-3/TRBV12-4|TRBJ2-2
CASSLSGGVQGELFF
>TRBV11-3|TRBJ2-7
CASTLSGSPAQAPEQYF
>TRBV20-1|TRBJ2-3
CSAIPGADRGTDTQYF
>TRBV12-3/TRBV12-4|TRBJ1-4
CASSSGPSFKLFF
>TRBV20-1|TRBJ1-4
CSARDLRGSPEKLFF
>TRBV5-4|TRBJ2-1
CASSLETGGYNEQFF
>TRBV20-1|TRBJ1-6
CSARESSSYNSPLHF
>TRBV12-3/TRBV12-4|TRBJ1-6
CASRNGQGYSPLHF
>TRBV20-1|TRBJ1-1
CSAREGPEAFF
>TRBV10-3|TRBJ1-1
CAISESEGRDTEAFF
>TRBV9|TRBJ2-5
CASGGTQELAQYF
>TRBV6-5|TRBJ2-7
CASRAGHPSEQYF
>TRBV10-3|TRBJ2-5
CAISESKSQTQYF
>TRBV7-9|TRBJ1-1
CASSLVGFGARTEAFF
>TRBV6-5|TRBJ2-5
CASSSYRGQREETQYF
>TRBV6-6|TRBJ1-1
CASSYGGAEGTEAFF
>TRBV3-1|TRBJ2-3
CASSLGGGDGDTQYF
>TRBV13|TRBJ1-1
CASSPTGTENTEAFF
>TRBV7-2|TRBJ2-3
CASSPDRTDTQYF
>TRBV28|TRBJ1-1
CASGHQNTEAFF
>TRBV7-2|TRBJ2-3
CASSFRIESTDTQYF
>TRBV11-2|TRBJ2-1
CASSLDQMGEQFF
>TRBV7-9|TRBJ1-2
CASSLAEAADGYTF
>TRBV7-8|TRBJ2-1
CASSPAGAYRIGNEQFF
>TRBV30|TRBJ1-1
CAWSIGQGNTEAFF
>TRBV7-9|TRBJ2-1
CASSPLRAGGREYNEQFF
>TRBV12-3/TRBV12-4|TRBJ2-2
CASSLGQKRNTGELFF
>TRBV7-2|TRBJ2-3
CASSLVGTSGVDTQYF